The entry below gives a single T cell receptor beta chain sequence along with its context. The data belong to a study of blood T cell repertoires in COVID-19. Trimming took off 7 bases at V and 1 base at J, with 10 bases between the two ends. Germline V CDR1 and CDR2: LNHDA, SQIVND (reference sequence). The CDR3 contains 13 residues. Sequencing was performed with immunoSEQ multiplex PCR; in TCRdb, only in-frame clones are kept and a portion is missing. The sample has about 330,000 clones, roughly 85% seen once. The chain carries TRBV19 and TRBJ1-1; D is possibly TRBD1 (6 bases). This TCR was recovered from a woman younger than 45 who had recovered from COVID-19. Sequenced input: PBMCs or T cells enriched from blood (not recorded which). The CDR3 loop is CASIDRPNTEAFF. The CDR3 bases are TGTGCCAGTATTGACAGGCCGAACACTGAAGCTTTCTTT. The full variable domain, its missing parts supplied by reference TRBV19 and TRBJ1-1, is DGGITQSPKYLFRKEGQNVTLSCEQNLNHDAMYWYRQDPGQGLRLIYYSQIVNDFQKGDIAEGYSVSREKKESFPLTVTSAQKNPTAFYLCASIDRPNTEAFFGQGTRLTVV.